A single sample is the source of the 30 T cell receptor beta chains below, sequenced in a study of T-cell memory formation after mild COVID-19. TCRdb itself ran the 5' RACE reads through MiXCR, one entry per CDR3 protein. The sample lists about 560,000 distinct CDR3 sequences, roughly 17% occurring once. Input material: PBMCs or a T cell subset sorted from them (not recorded which). Receptors were obtained from an adult woman who had mild COVID-19 (a few samples of this study predate the infection). Cell type and time point are not known.

In this sample, this clonotype turned up a few times. J is TRBJ2-5 and V is TRBV7-9; D may correspond to TRBD1 or TRBD2 (5 bases each). Trimming left V 5 bases short and J 6 bases short, with 16 bases between. This CDR3 has 14 amino acids. Looked up from germline, CDR1 is SEHNR and CDR2 is FQNEAQ (reference sequence). The CDR3 region is CASSVIEGPKTQYF. CDR3 DNA: TGTGCCAGCAGCGTTATTGAGGGGCCCAAGACCCAGTACTTC.

The chain employs TRBV12-3 or TRBV12-4 and TRBJ1-6; weak D call: TRBD1 (6 bases). This CDR3 comprises 14 residues. Between the trimmed V and J ends, which lost 6 bases and 10 bases, there was a span of 16 bases. The CDR3 bases are TGTGCCAGCAGCCCCGGACAGTTCTCCTCACCCCTCCACTTT. Translation: CASSPGQFSSPLHF.

The chain is built from TRBV9 and TRBJ2-1, with no clear D. The germline V gene encodes CDR1 SGDLS and CDR2 YYNGEE. This CDR3 has 15 residues. Trimming removed 2 bases at V and 0 bases at J, with 9 bases between. The CDR3 loop is CASSVSQNSYNEQFF. CDR3 in DNA: TGTGCCAGCAGCGTCTCCCAAAACTCCTACAATGAGCAGTTCTTC.

In this sample, this clonotype turned up many times. V usage is TRBV24-1 and J usage is TRBJ2-2; 7 bases fit TRBD1. Germline V CDR1 and CDR2: KGHDR, SFDVKD. This CDR3 has 15 amino acids. The ends lost 0 bases at V and 3 bases at J; junction bases unmatched: 0. DNA for the CDR3: TGTGCCACCAGTGATTTGGACAGGGACACCGGGGAGCTGTTTTTT. Amino acids: CATSDLDRDTGELFF.

This clonotype was seen a few times. The chain is built from TRBV24-1 and TRBJ2-1, with D possibly being TRBD1 or TRBD2 (5 bases each). CDR1 and CDR2 from the germline V gene are KGHDR and SFDVKD. The CDR3 loop spans 16 amino acids. Deletions cut 4 bases from V and 4 bases from J, with 16 bases between. CDR3: CATSDLGTFVYNEQFF. CDR3 nucleotides: TGTGCCACCAGTGACCTCGGGACCTTCGTTTACAATGAGCAGTTCTTC.

This clonotype came up once. V is TRBV7-2 and J is TRBJ2-5, with 8 bases fitting TRBD1. This CDR3 comprises 15 residues. The germline V gene has CDR1 SGHTA and CDR2 FQGNSA. Trimming removed 5 bases from V and 4 bases from J; junction bases left unmatched: 9. The CDR3 protein is CASSPIRTGLETQYF. In DNA form, the CDR3 reads TGTGCCAGCAGCCCTATCAGGACAGGGTTAGAGACCCAGTACTTC.

The genes are TRBV29-1 and TRBJ2-7; D is unresolved. CDR1 is SQVTM, CDR2 ANQGSEA, per germline. The ends were cut back, 7 bases at V and 12 bases at J, with 22 bases in the middle. This CDR3 is built from 12 residues. The CDR3 loop is CSAALPPAERYF. The CDR3 coding sequence is TGCAGCGCGGCCCTCCCCCCGGCAGAGAGGTACTTC.

The sample holds a few counts of this clonotype. The chain is built from TRBV7-3 and TRBJ1-2; no definite D call. CDR3 length equals 14 residues. Germline lookup yields CDR1 SGHTA and CDR2 FQGTGA. V was clipped by 1 base and J by 13 bases, with 19 bases between them. This chain's CDR3 is CASSLSYDLGVLTF. The CDR3 DNA is TGTGCCAGCAGCTTAAGTTACGATCTTGGAGTGCTCACCTTC.

This clonotype was picked up a small number of times. J is TRBJ1-1 and V is TRBV7-9; 8 bases line up with TRBD1. V was clipped by 4 bases and J by 4 bases; unmatched bases: 8. CDR1 is SEHNR, CDR2 FQNEAQ, per germline (reference sequence). This CDR3 has 15 amino acids. CDR3 coding DNA: TGTGCCAGCAGCTCAGTACAGGGGGGAAGCACTGAAGCTTTCTTT. The encoded protein is CASSSVQGGSTEAFF.

This clonotype was found many times. At one boundary the junction diverges from the germline segment, which might be a read error. The V and J genes are TRBV20-1 and TRBJ1-1, with a possible D match to TRBD1 (5 bases). The CDR3 sequence is 11 residues long. Per the germline V gene, CDR1 is DFQATT and CDR2 is SNEGSKA (reference sequence). The DNA for the CDR3 is TGCAGTGCTCTCGGGGCCCAATTACTAATCTTT. This translates into CSALGAQLLIF.

The J gene is TRBJ2-6, the V gene TRBV18; D call uncertain. Trimming took off 2 bases at V and 0 bases at J, with 8 bases between the two ends. Germline assignment: CDR1 KGHSH and CDR2 LQKENI. This CDR3 spans 16 amino acids. The CDR3 DNA reads TGTGCCAGCTCACCAGGGCACAGCTCTGGGGCCAACGTCCTGACTTTC. As protein: CASSPGHSSGANVLTF.

This clonotype has only a few counts. This sequence joins TRBV24-1 and TRBJ2-7; D is tentatively TRBD1 or TRBD2 (5 bases each). Germline V gene lookup returns CDR1 KGHDR and CDR2 SFDVKD. The ends were cut back, 4 bases at V and 3 bases at J, with 18 bases in the middle. The CDR3 has 16 residues. The CDR3 bases are TGTGCCACCAGTGAATCTGGGACCGCCGACTACTACGAGCAGTACTTC. Translation gives CATSESGTADYYEQYF.

Details on this clonotype: A much larger clone is a single base away; this may be a read error. The chain employs TRBV5-1 and TRBJ2-5, with D possibly called TRBD1 or TRBD2 (6 bases each). Germline V gene lookup returns CDR1 SGHRS and CDR2 YFSETQ. This CDR3 spans 16 amino acids. This chain's CDR3 is CAISLGPSGALETQYF. CDR3 nucleotides: TGCGCCATCAGCTTGGGCCCGTCGGGGGCGCTTGAGACCCAGTACTTC.

The genes are TRBV7-9 and TRBJ2-7; 7 bases line up with TRBD1. The CDR3 loop spans 13 amino acids. Germline V lookup: CDR1 SEHNR, CDR2 FQNEAQ (reference sequence). V shed 3 bases, J shed 6 bases, and the junction held 5 bases outside the gene matches. CDR3 sequence reads: CASSLTGSIEQYF. The CDR3 DNA sequence: TGTGCCAGCAGCTTGACAGGGAGCATCGAGCAGTACTTC. Looking up the rest from reference TRBV7-9 and TRBJ2-7 gives the full variable domain: DTGVSQNPRHKITKRGQNVTFRCDPISEHNRLYWYRQTLGQGPEFLTYFQNEAQLEKSRLLSDRFSAERPKGSFSTLEIQRTEQGDSAMYLCASSLTGSIEQYFGPGTRLTVT.

This clonotype came up a few times. The chain has TRBV7-2 and TRBJ1-4, with unresolved D. The CDR3 has 16 amino acids. Germline lookup yields CDR1 SGHTA and CDR2 FQGNSA. Trimming removed 1 base at V and 8 bases at J, with 17 bases between. DNA for the CDR3: TGTGCCAGCAGCTTAGGGGGTGTGGGTCGAGGGGAAAAACTGTTTTTT. This codes for CASSLGGVGRGEKLFF.

J is TRBJ1-2 and V is TRBV9; 12 bases fit TRBD1. The CDR3 totals 14 residues. Germline CDR1 and CDR2: SGDLS and YYNGEE. With V trimmed by 4 bases and J by 7 bases, 5 bases remained unmatched. The CDR3 protein is CASSPGTGGGGYTF. The CDR3 DNA reads TGTGCCAGCAGCCCCGGGACAGGGGGCGGTGGCTACACCTTC.

This clonotype has at least ten counts. This chain connects TRBV7-2 to TRBJ2-3; TRBD1 agrees at 11 bases. CDR3 length: 16 amino acids. Germline assignment: CDR1 SGHTA and CDR2 FQGNSA. The junction had 5 bases not matched to a gene; V was cut back by 5 bases and J by 1 base. The DNA for the CDR3 is TGTGCCAGCAGCCGTCGGGACAGGGGGGGCACAGATACGCAGTATTTT. This sequence encodes CASSRRDRGGTDTQYF.

In its sample, this clonotype was seen a few times. The chain joins TRBV9 to TRBJ1-5; TRBD1 might be the D (6 bases). The CDR3 sequence is 15 residues long. Per the germline V gene, CDR1 is SGDLS and CDR2 is YYNGEE. V was cut by 4 bases and J by 0 bases, with 11 bases left in between. The CDR3 protein is CASSKGGYSNQPQHF. The CDR3 nucleotides are TGTGCCAGCAGCAAGGGGGGATATAGCAATCAGCCCCAGCATTTT.

J is TRBJ2-1 and V is TRBV15; maybe TRBD2 (5 bases). Looked up from germline, CDR1 is LNHNV and CDR2 is YYDKDF (reference sequence). The CDR3 spans 15 residues. V gave up 0 bases and J gave up 7 bases, with 13 bases separating them. CDR3 bases: TGTGCCACCAGCAGAGATAAGTCGGGGTTTAATGAGCAGTTCTTC. Protein: CATSRDKSGFNEQFF.

This clonotype was picked up a small number of times. The CDR3 DNA follows: TGTGCTAGTGGTTTGGTACTAGTCGACGAGCAGTTCTTC. Translating it yields CASGLVLVDEQFF. This chain joins TRBV12-5 and TRBJ2-1, with D perhaps TRBD2 (5 bases). This CDR3 is 13 amino acids long. Trimming removed 0 bases from V and 10 bases from J, with 10 bases in between. Germline V gene lookup returns CDR1 LGHNT and CDR2 FRNRAP. The full variable domain, in which reference TRBV12-5 and TRBJ2-1 provide the parts outside the CDR3, is DARVTQTPRHKVTEMGQEVTMRCQPILGHNTVFWYRQTMMQGLELLAYFRNRAPLDDSGMPKDRFSAEMPDATLATLKIQPSEPRDSAVYFCASGLVLVDEQFFGPGTRLTVL.

CDR3 DNA sequence: TGTGCCAGCAGTTCCTGGACAGACTCCTACGAGCAGTACTTC. Translation: CASSSWTDSYEQYF. The V gene is TRBV6-2 or TRBV6-3, the J gene TRBJ2-7, with D possibly matching TRBD1 (6 bases). CDR3 size: 14 residues. Germline lookup yields CDR1 MNHEY and CDR2 SVGEGT. Trimming took 4 bases from V and 0 from J, leaving 10 bases between them.

This chain connects TRBV5-1 to TRBJ2-7; D ambiguous. The germline CDR1 and CDR2 sequences are SGHRS and YFSETQ. The CDR3 length is 12 residues. V lost 2 bases, J lost 3 bases, and 6 bases lay in between. CDR3 in DNA: TGCGCCAGCAGCTTTGGGAACTACGAGCAGTACTTC. This encodes CASSFGNYEQYF.

This clonotype occurred a few times. This could be a read error, since a much larger clone is one nucleotide away. The chain employs TRBV15 and TRBJ2-1; D is unresolved. The CDR3 consists of 12 residues. Germline V lookup: CDR1 LNHNV, CDR2 YYDKDF (reference sequence). Trimming pared 0 bases from V and 4 bases from J, leaving 1 base between. The CDR3 reads CATSRDYNEQFF. The CDR3 DNA is TGTGCCACCAGCAGAGATTACAATGAGCAGTTCTTC.

This clonotype has just a few counts. The chain uses TRBV27 and TRBJ1-5, with 7 bases fitting TRBD1. This CDR3 contains 14 residues. V was pared by 6 bases and J by 3 bases, with 5 bases of the junction left unmatched. Germline CDR1 reads MNHEY; CDR2 reads SMNVEV (reference sequence). CDR3 nucleotide sequence: TGTGCCAGCAGGGGGACAGCGCTCAATCAGCCCCAGCATTTT. The encoded protein is CASRGTALNQPQHF.

The V and J genes are TRBV18 and TRBJ1-1, with 8 bases identical to TRBD1. The germline gives CDR1 KGHSH, CDR2 LQKENI. CDR3 length: 14 amino acids. V shed 3 bases, J shed 6 bases, and the junction held 6 bases outside the gene matches. CDR3 DNA: TGTGCCAGCTCACCCGCAGGGGGCGCAGCTGAAGCTTTCTTT. This codes for CASSPAGGAAEAFF.

This clonotype occurred a few times. This chain connects TRBV11-3 to TRBJ2-3, with D perhaps matching TRBD2 (6 bases). This CDR3 is built from 14 residues. V lost 3 bases to trimming and J lost 6 bases, with 13 bases between them. Germline CDR1 and CDR2: SGHNT and YENEEA. Written as DNA, the CDR3 is TGTGCCAGCAGCTTCGTTTTTCGGGAGGATACGCAGTATTTT. Translated, it gives CASSFVFREDTQYF.

This clonotype was counted ten times or more. The chain is built from TRBV7-2 and TRBJ1-1; D gene unclear. This CDR3 is 13 amino acids long. Trimming took off 5 bases at V and 5 bases at J, with 12 bases between the two ends. CDR1 SGHTA and CDR2 FQGNSA come from the germline V gene. Written as DNA, the CDR3 is TGTGCCAGCAGCCTAACTCTGGGTACTGAAGCTTTCTTT. This translates into CASSLTLGTEAFF.

The rearrangement links TRBV5-5 to TRBJ1-1; D unclear. Deletions cut 0 bases from V and 0 bases from J, with 9 bases between. This CDR3 has 15 residues. Germline V gene sequence: CDR1 SGHKS, CDR2 YYEKEE (reference sequence). CDR3 DNA sequence: TGTGCCAGCAGCTTGGAACACATAGTGAACACTGAAGCTTTCTTT. It specifies CASSLEHIVNTEAFF.

This chain connects TRBV6-5 to TRBJ1-1; D possibly corresponds to TRBD1 (5 bases). The CDR3 spans 14 residues. The germline V and J ends were trimmed by 2 bases and 5 bases, with 12 bases remaining between them. Germline values: CDR1 MNHEY, CDR2 SVGAGI. The CDR3 protein is CASSYRGGETEAFF. The CDR3 region has the DNA TGTGCCAGCAGTTACCGGGGGGGGGAAACTGAAGCTTTCTTT.

This clonotype was counted between two and nine times. V gene TRBV7-8 combines with J gene TRBJ1-1, with TRBD1 matching over 7 bases. Germline trimming cut 5 bases from V and 3 bases from J; bases unmatched to any gene: 9. CDR1 and CDR2 from the germline V gene are SGHVS and FQNEAQ. This CDR3 region has 15 residues. The CDR3 region has the DNA TGTGCCAGCAGCAACAGGGGCCGGGGGGACACTGAAGCTTTCTTT. Its translation is CASSNRGRGDTEAFF.